This TCR beta chain was documented in a study of blood T cell repertoires in COVID-19. Study-level background: COVID-19 samples collected from the United States, Italy and Spain covered acute and convalescent phases.

Trimming removed 5 bases from V and 2 bases from J, with 9 bases in between. The germline gives CDR1 MGHDK, CDR2 SYGVNS. CDR3 size: 13 residues. Here immunoSEQ multiplex PCR was the method, and the copy in TCRdb shows in-frame clones only, minus some. The sample lists 40,000 to 55,000 clones, around 87% occurring once. The V call is TRBV25-1, the J call TRBJ2-5; no firm D call. The receptor was isolated from a man aged 50-59 years with active COVID-19. The sequenced material came from peripheral blood. CDR3 amino acids: CASSRSSQETQYF. Here the CDR3 DNA reads TGTGCCAGCAGTCGGTCAAGTCAAGAGACCCAGTACTTC.